The 7 T cell receptor beta chains below come from one sample, sequenced in a study of vaccination and CD4 T cells after COVID-19. Sequence data for DNA of cultured CD4+ T cells were generated by the Oncomine TCR Beta short-read assay. TCRdb re-analysed the PCR reads in MiXCR, keeping a single row per CDR3 protein. The sample contains more than 8,000 distinct CDR3 sequences, approximately 50% of which appear only once. Antigen specificity for these receptors is unknown. Treatment meaning: approximately 11-day PBMC culture with coronavirus spike peptide pools or control peptides (ViraFEST assay). Sequenced input: CD4+ T cells from blood, cultured in vitro. The receptors derive from a human donor who had recovered from COVID-19.

The chain employs TRBV27 and TRBJ2-3; 10 bases match TRBD1. CDR3 size: 16 residues. CDR1 and CDR2 (germline): MNHEY, SMNVEV (reference sequence). V shed 6 bases, J shed 3 bases, and the junction held 9 bases outside the gene matches. In DNA, the CDR3 is TGTGCCAGCAGCAAAGGACAGGGGGTATGGACAGATACGCAGTATTTT. Its translation: CASSKGQGVWTDTQYF.

This clonotype has a handful of counts. The J gene is TRBJ2-7, the V gene TRBV7-3; D is perhaps TRBD1 (6 bases). This CDR3 has 12 amino acids. The V gene's germline CDR1 is SGHTA and CDR2 FQGTGA. V was pared by 6 bases and J by 7 bases, with 13 bases between. The CDR3 reads CASRRDTEEQYF. The CDR3, as DNA: TGTGCCAGCAGACGGGACACCGAGGAGCAGTACTTC.

The genes are TRBV7-2 and TRBJ1-2; D is possibly TRBD1 (6 bases). CDR3 length: 14 residues. CDR1 is SGHTA, CDR2 FQGNSA, per germline. V gave up 3 bases and J gave up 5 bases, with 13 bases separating them. The CDR3 loop reads CASSFSGVRYGYTF. CDR3 bases: TGTGCCAGCAGCTTCTCAGGGGTGCGATATGGCTACACCTTC. Looking up the rest from reference TRBV7-2 and TRBJ1-2 gives the full variable domain: GAGVSQSPSNKVTEKGKDVELRCDPISGHTALYWYRQSLGQGLEFLIYFQGNSAPDKSGLPSDRFSAERTGGSVSTLTIQRTQQEDSAVYLCASSFSGVRYGYTFGSGTRLTVV.

V usage is TRBV20-1 and J usage is TRBJ2-1, with TRBD2 identical over 8 bases. CDR1 and CDR2 from the germline V gene are DFQATT and SNEGSKA (reference sequence). The CDR3 has 18 residues. V lost 1 base to trimming and J lost 2 bases; unmatched junction nucleotides: 13. The CDR3 spells CSARAGGVRTVPYNEQFF. CDR3 sequence (DNA): TGCAGTGCTAGAGCCGGGGGGGTCAGGACAGTCCCCTACAATGAGCAGTTCTTC.

The V gene is TRBV18, the J gene TRBJ2-7; D uncertain. Germline V gene lookup returns CDR1 KGHSH and CDR2 LQKENI. This CDR3 region has 15 residues. Trimming took off 3 bases at V and 5 bases at J, with 17 bases between the two ends. The CDR3 sequence: CASSPGSNRIHEQYF. In nucleotides, the CDR3 is TGTGCCAGCTCACCGGGTAGCAACCGGATCCACGAGCAGTACTTC.

This clonotype was seen a handful of times. V gene TRBV19 combines with J gene TRBJ1-1; a possible D gene is TRBD1 (5 bases). Germline lookup yields CDR1 LNHDA and CDR2 SQIVND (reference sequence). This CDR3 contains 15 residues. V was clipped by 5 bases and J by 3 bases, with 16 bases between them. CDR3 DNA sequence: TGTGCCAGTAGTCAGGGCACGGGTTGGGACACTGAAGCTTTCTTT. Protein product: CASSQGTGWDTEAFF.

The chain has TRBV27 and TRBJ2-7, with D perhaps being TRBD1 or TRBD2 (6 bases each). V dropped 5 bases and J dropped 2 bases, with 13 bases sitting between them. Germline V gene lookup returns CDR1 MNHEY and CDR2 SMNVEV (reference sequence). There are 14 residues in the CDR3. CDR3 nucleotide sequence: TGTGCCAGCAGTACCAAGGGGGGAACCTACGAGCAGTACTTC. Its protein is CASSTKGGTYEQYF.